The clone carrying this T cell receptor beta chain was picked up a small number of times. The sample comes from a study of blood T cell repertoires in COVID-19. The overall study: The United States, Italy and Spain were the sources of the acute and convalescent COVID-19 samples. PBMCs, B-cell-depleted T cells, or T cells were the source of the cDNA or gDNA that made up the material.

In the original processing: Amplification from reference gene primers served as the basis for estimated nucleated cell counts. Assay: immunoSEQ multiplex PCR; the TCRdb copy retains only in-frame clones and omits some. That table is the source of V, J and clone size, and D and trimming were worked out from the DNA. The repertoire holds roughly 49,000 clones, with around 84% as singletons. Sequencing was carried out using peripheral blood. This TCR derives from a man in his forties or fifties with acute or convalescent COVID-19.

The CDR3: CASSSLGEAQPQHF. Here the CDR3 DNA reads TGTGCCAGCAGCTCTCTGGGGGAGGCTCAGCCCCAGCATTTT. The chain combines TRBV7-9 with TRBJ1-5; D is perhaps TRBD1 (5 bases). The germline V gene encodes CDR1 SEHNR and CDR2 FQNEAQ (reference sequence). This CDR3 comprises 14 residues. V was shortened by 4 bases and J by 6 bases, with 13 bases between the two germline ends.